This TCR beta chain was retrieved from a study of human T cells and chemical hapten exposure. The CDR3 spans 17 residues. Germline values: CDR1 SGHAT, CDR2 FQNNGV. Trimming cost V 6 bases and J 5 bases; bases outside gene matches: 8. TCRdb ran MiXCR on the RACE reads and lists one entry per CDR3 protein. The sample lists about 76,000 distinct CDR3 sequences; around 13% were seen once. Specified time point: patch test 3, about 24 weeks after DPC sensitization. This sample's treatment: therapeutic diphenylcyclopropenone sensitization with weekly scalp DPC. This clonotype has a count of ten or more. The TCR comes from a woman aged 50 to 60 with alopecia areata. Some clones in this sample may be carry-over from other donors' samples. The sequencing used whole blood, collected in connection with sensitization to the hapten diphenylcyclopropenone (DPC). V gene TRBV11-2 combines with J gene TRBJ2-2; 14 bases align to TRBD2. CDR3 amino acids: CASRTGLAGGFTGELFF. The DNA for the CDR3 is TGTGCCAGCAGAACAGGACTAGCGGGAGGATTTACCGGGGAGCTGTTTTTT.